This T cell receptor (beta chain) appears in the sequencing data of a study of T-cell reconstitution after alpha-beta-depleted transplantation in children (dated by TCRdb to about 2016). With regard to the full study: The study quantitatively tracked T-cell immune reconstitution after TCRalphabeta/CD19-depleted allogeneic hematopoietic cell transplantation in children using TCR repertoire profiling.

The method was PCR. Sequencing took place on an Illumina HiSeq 2500. Molecular barcoding was employed in the preparation of TCR libraries, with unique molecular identifiers being used to normalize TCRbeta repertoire quantification. TCRdb took the public reads, trimmed them with fastp at Q25, ran MiXCR for clone calling and kept in-frame beta chains. One record per CDR3 amino acid sequence lists the most common genes and DNA. This sample has around 250,000 distinct CDR3 sequences in its table, and 9.9% of those were observed once. Of the sample, 10% is held by the ten largest clones. V loses 3 bases at its end and J loses 4 bases; junction bases beyond the gene matches: 4. Reading from cysteine to phenylalanine, the CDR3 counts 15 amino acids. Of all the DNA, just the CDR3 is kept, 45 bases in frame from base 1. In this sample, this clonotype turned up a few times. This clone's antigen is unknown. The input lacks base qualities; no much larger clone sits a single base away.

The sequence derives from a human donor who donated a stem cell graft to a child with SCID. This chain joins TRBV12-3 or TRBV12-4 to TRBJ2-2, with 8 bases in between that match TRBD2. Here the sequenced sample was PBMCs from the stem cell graft donor, taken from the stem cell graft. DNA sequence: TGTGCCAGCAGTTTTGCCGGGAGGGCCACCGGGGAGCTGTTTTTT. Its translation is CASSFAGRATGELFF.